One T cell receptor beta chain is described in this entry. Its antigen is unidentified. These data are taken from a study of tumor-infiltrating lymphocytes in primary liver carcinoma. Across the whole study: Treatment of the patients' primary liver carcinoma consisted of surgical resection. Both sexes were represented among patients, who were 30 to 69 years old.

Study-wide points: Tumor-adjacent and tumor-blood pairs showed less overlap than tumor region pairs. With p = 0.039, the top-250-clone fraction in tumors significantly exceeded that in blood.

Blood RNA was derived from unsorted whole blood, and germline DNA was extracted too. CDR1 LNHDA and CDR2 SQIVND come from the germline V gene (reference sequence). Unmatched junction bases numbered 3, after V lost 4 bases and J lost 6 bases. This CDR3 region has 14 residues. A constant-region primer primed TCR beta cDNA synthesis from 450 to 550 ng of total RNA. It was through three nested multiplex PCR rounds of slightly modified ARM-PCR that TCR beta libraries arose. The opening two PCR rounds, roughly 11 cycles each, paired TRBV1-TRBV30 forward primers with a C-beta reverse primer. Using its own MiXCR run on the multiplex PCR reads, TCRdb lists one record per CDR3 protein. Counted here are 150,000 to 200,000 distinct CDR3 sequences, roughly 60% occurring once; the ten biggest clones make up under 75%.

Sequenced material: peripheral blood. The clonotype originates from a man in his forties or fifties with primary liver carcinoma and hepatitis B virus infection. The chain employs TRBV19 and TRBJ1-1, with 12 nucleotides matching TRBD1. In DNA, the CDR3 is TGTGCCAGTAGTAGAGGGACAGGGGGCCCTGAAGCTTTCTTT. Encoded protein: CASSRGTGGPEAFF.